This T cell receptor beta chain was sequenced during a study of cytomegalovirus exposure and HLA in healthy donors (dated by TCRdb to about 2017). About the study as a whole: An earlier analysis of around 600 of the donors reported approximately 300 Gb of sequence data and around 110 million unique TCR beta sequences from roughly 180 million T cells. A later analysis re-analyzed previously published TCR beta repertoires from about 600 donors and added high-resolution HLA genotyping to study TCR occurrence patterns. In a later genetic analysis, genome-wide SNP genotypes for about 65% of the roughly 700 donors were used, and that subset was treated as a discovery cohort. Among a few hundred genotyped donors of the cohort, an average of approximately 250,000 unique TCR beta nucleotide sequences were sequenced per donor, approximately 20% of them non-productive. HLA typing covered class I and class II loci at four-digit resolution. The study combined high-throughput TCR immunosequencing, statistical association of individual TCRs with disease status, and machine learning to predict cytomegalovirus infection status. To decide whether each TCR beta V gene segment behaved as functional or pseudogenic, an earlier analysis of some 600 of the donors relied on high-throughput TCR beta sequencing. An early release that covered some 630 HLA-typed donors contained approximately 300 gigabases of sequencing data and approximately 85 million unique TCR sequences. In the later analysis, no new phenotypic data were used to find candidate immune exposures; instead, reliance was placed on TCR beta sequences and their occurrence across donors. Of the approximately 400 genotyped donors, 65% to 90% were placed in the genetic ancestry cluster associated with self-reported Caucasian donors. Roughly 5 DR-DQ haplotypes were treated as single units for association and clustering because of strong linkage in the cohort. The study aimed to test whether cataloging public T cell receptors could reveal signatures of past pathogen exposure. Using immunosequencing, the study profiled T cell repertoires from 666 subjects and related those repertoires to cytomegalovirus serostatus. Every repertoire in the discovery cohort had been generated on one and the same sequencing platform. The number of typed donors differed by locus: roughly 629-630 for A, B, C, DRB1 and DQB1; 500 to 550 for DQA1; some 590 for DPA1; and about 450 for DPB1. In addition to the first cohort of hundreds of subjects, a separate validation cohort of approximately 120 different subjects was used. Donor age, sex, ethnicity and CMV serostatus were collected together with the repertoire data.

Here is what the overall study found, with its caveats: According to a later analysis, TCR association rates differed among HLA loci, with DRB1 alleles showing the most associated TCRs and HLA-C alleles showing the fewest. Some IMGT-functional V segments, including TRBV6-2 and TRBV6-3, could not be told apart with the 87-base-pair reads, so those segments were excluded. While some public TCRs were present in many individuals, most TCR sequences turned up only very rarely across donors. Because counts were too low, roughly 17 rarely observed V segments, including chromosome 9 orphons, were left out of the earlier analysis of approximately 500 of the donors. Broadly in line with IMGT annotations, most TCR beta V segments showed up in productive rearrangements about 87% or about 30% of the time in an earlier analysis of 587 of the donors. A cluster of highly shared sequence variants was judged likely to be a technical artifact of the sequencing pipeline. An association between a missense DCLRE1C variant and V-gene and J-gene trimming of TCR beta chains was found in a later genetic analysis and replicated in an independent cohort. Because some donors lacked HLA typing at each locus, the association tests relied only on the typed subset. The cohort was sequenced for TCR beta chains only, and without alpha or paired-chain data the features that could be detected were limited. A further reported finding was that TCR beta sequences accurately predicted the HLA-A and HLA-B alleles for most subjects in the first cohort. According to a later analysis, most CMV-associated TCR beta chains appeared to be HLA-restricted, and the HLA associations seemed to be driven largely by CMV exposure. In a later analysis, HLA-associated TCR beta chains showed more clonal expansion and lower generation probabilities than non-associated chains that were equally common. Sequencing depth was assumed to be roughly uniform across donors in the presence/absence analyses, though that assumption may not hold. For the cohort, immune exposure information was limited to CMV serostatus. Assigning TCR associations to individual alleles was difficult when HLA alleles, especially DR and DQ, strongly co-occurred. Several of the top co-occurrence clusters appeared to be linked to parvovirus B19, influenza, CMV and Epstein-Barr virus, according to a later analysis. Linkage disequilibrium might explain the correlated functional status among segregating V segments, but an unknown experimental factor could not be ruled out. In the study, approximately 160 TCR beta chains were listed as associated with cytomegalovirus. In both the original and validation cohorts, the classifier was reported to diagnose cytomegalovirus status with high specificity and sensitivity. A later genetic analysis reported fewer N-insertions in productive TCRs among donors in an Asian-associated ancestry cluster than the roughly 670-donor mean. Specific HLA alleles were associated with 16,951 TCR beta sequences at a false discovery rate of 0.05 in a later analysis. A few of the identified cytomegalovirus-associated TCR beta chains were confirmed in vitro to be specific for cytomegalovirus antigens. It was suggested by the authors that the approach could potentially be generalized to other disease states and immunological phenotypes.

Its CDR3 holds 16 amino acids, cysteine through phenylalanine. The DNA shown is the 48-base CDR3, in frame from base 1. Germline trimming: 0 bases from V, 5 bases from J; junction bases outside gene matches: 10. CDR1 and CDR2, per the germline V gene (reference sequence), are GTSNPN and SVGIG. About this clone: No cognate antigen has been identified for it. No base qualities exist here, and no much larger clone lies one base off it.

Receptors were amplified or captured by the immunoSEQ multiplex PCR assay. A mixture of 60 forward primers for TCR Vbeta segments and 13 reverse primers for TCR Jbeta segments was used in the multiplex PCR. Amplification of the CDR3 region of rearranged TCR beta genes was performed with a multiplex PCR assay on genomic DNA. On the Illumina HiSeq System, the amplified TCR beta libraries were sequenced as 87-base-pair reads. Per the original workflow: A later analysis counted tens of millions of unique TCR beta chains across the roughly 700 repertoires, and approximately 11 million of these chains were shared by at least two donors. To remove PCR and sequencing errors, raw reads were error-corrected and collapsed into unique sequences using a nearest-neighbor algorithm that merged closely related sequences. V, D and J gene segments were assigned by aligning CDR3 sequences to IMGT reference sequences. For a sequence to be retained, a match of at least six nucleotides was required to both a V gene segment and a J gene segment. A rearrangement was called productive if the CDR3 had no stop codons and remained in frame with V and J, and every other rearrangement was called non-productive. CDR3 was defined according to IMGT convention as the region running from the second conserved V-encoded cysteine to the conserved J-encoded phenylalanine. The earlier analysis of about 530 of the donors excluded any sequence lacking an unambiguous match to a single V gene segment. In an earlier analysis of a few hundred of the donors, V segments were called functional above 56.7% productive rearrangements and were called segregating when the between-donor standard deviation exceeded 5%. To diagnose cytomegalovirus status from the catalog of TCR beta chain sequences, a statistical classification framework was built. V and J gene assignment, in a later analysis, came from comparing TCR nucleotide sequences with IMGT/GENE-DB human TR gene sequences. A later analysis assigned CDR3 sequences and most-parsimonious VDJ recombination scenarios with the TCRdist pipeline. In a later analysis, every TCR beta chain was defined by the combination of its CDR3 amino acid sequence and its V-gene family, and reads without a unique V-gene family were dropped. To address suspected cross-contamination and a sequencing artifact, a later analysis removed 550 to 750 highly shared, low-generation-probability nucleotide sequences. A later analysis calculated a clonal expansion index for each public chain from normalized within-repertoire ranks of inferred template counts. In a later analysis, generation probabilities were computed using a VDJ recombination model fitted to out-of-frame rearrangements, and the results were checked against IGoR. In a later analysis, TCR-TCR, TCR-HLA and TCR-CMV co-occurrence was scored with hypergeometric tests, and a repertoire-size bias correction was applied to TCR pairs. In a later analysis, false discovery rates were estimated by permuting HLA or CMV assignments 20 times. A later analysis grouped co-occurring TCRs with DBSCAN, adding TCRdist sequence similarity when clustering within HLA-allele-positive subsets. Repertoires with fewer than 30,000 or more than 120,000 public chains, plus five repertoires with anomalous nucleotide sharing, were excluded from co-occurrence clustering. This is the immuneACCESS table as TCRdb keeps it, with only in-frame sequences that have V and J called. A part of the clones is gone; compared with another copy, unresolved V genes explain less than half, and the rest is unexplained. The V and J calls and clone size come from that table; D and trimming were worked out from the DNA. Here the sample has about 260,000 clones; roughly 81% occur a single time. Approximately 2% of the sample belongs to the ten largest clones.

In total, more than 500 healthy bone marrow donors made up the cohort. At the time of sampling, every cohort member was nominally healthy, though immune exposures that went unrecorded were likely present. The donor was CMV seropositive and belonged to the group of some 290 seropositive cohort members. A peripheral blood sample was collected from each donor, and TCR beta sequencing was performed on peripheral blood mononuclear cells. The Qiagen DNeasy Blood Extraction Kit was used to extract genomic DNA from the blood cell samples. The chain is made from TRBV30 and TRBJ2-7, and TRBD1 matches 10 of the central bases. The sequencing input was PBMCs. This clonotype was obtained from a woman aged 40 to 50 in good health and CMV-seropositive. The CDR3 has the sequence CAWSVGLGQGTDEQYF. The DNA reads TGTGCCTGGAGTGTAGGGTTGGGACAGGGGACCGACGAGCAGTACTTC. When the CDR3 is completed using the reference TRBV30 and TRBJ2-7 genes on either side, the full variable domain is SQTIHQWPATLVQPVGSPLSLECTVEGTSNPNLYWYRQAAGRGLQLLFYSVGIGQISSEVPQNLSASRPQDRQFILSSKKLLLSDSGFYLCAWSVGLGQGTDEQYFGPGTRLTVT.